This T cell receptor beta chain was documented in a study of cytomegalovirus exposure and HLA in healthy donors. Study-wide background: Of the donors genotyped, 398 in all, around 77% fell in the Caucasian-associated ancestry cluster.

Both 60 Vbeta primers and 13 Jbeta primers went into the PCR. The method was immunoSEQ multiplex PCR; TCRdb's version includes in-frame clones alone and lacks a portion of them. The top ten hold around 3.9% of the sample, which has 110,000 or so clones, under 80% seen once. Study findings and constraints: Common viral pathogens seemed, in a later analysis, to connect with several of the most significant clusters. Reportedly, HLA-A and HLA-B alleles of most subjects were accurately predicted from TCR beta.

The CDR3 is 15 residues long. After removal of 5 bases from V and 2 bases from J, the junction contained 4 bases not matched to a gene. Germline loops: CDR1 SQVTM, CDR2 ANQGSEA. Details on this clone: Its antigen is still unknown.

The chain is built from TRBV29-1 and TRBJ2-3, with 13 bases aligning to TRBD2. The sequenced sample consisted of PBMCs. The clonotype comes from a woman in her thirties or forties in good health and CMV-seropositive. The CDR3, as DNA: TGCAGCGTTTCGGGACTAGCGGGGCTCACAGATACGCAGTATTTT. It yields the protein CSVSGLAGLTDTQYF.